This T cell receptor beta chain appears in the sequencing data of a study of OX40 agonist ivuxolimab in advanced cancers. Whole-study findings and limits: Among the least clonally expanded were partial responders at 0.1-3.0 mg/kg.

Germline CDR1 SGHDT, CDR2 YYEEEE. The length of the CDR3 is 18 residues. V gave up 1 base and J gave up 0 bases, with 18 bases separating them. This clone was recorded once. The target antigen is unknown. Clones were read by immunoSEQ multiplex PCR, and TCRdb kept only the in-frame ones, dropping some. The table includes 130,000 or so clones, roughly 95% detected once. The source material was CD4+ or CD8+ T cells sorted from blood, sampled in a trial of the OX40 agonist ivuxolimab. This chain links TRBV5-6 with TRBJ2-3, with D perhaps TRBD2 (5 bases). The source is an adult with an advanced solid tumor such as melanoma, head and neck, liver or kidney cancer. This chain's CDR3 is CASSLLLVAGLSTDTQYF. The CDR3 DNA sequence: TGTGCCAGCAGCTTGTTGCTGGTGGCTGGACTCAGCACAGATACGCAGTATTTT.